Listed here are 16 T cell receptor beta chains from one sample, sequenced in a study of blood T cell repertoires in COVID-19. This table comes from immunoSEQ multiplex PCR, and its TCRdb copy is limited to in-frame clones, with some not included. The top ten hold less than 8% of the sample, which has about 180,000 clones, approximately 86% seen once. Sequences were obtained from peripheral blood. These receptors were collected from an elderly man with COVID-19, enrolled during active disease.

This clone occurred a few times. This chain links TRBV5-4 with TRBJ1-2; TRBD1 aligns across 10 bases. The CDR3 spans 18 residues. Germline lookup yields CDR1 SGHNT and CDR2 YYREEE (reference sequence). V lost 6 bases and J lost 0; bases outside the gene matches: 14. Written as DNA, the CDR3 is TGTGCCAGCACCGAGCTTTTGACAGGGGGCTCGACTAACTATGGCTACACCTTC. Encoded protein: CASTELLTGGSTNYGYTF.

The chain combines TRBV2 with TRBJ2-7; D perhaps matches TRBD2 (6 bases). The CDR3 totals 13 residues. The germline V and J ends were trimmed by 0 bases and 5 bases, with 8 bases remaining between them. The germline V gene encodes CDR1 SNHLY and CDR2 FYNNEI. The DNA for the CDR3 is TGTGCCAGCAGTGAAGCGCCGGGGGACGAGCAGTACTTC. Translating it yields CASSEAPGDEQYF. Complete variable domain (other parts from reference TRBV2 and TRBJ2-7): EPEVTQTPSHQVTQMGQEVILRCVPISNHLYFYWYRQILGQKVEFLVSFYNNEISEKSEIFDDQFSVERPDGSNFTLKIRSTKLEDSAMYFCASSEAPGDEQYFGPGTRLTVT.

The rearrangement links TRBV7-6 to TRBJ1-2; D unclear. Per the germline V gene, CDR1 is SGHVS and CDR2 is FNYEAQ. Trimming removed 7 bases from V and 2 bases from J, with 14 bases in between. CDR3 length: 14 residues. CDR3 protein: CASKSAPGNYGYTF. In DNA, the CDR3 is TGTGCCAGCAAAAGCGCTCCGGGAAACTATGGCTACACCTTC.

The rearrangement joins TRBV19 to TRBJ1-3; 11 positions match TRBD1. The CDR3 is made up of 14 amino acids. Trimming took 5 bases from V and 5 from J; bases not matched to a gene: 2. Germline assignment: CDR1 LNHDA and CDR2 SQIVND (reference sequence). For the CDR3, the DNA is TGTGCCAGTAGTCAGGACAGGGGGCGAAACACCATATATTTT. This translates into CASSQDRGRNTIYF.

The chain joins TRBV6-5 to TRBJ1-5; possibly TRBD1 for D (5 bases). The V gene's germline CDR1 is MNHEY and CDR2 SVGAGI. V lost 4 bases, J lost 6 bases, and 13 bases lay in between. The CDR3 loop spans 14 amino acids. CDR3 sequence: CASSSDSGIQPQHF. In DNA, the CDR3 is TGTGCCAGCAGTTCCGACAGTGGGATTCAGCCCCAGCATTTT.

About this clone itself: This sample also contains other DNA sequences that code for the same CDR3. The CDR3 here is CASSPDRGNYGYTF. The CDR3 region has the DNA TGTGCCAGCTCACCTGACAGGGGTAACTATGGCTACACCTTC. This chain links TRBV18 with TRBJ1-2, with 8 nucleotides matching TRBD1. Unmatched junction bases numbered 1, after V lost 3 bases and J lost 1 base. The germline V gene encodes CDR1 KGHSH and CDR2 LQKENI. The CDR3 loop spans 14 amino acids.

The chain is built from TRBV5-1 and TRBJ2-3; D not resolved. Germline lookup yields CDR1 SGHRS and CDR2 YFSETQ. Trimming left V 0 bases short and J 0 bases short, with 8 bases between. There are 15 residues in the CDR3. CDR3: CASSLGAPSTDTQYF. The CDR3 region has the DNA TGCGCCAGCAGCTTGGGGGCCCCTAGCACAGATACGCAGTATTTT.

The genes are TRBV29-1 and TRBJ1-2; perhaps TRBD1 as D (6 bases). Germline V gene lookup returns CDR1 SQVTM and CDR2 ANQGSEA. Trimming stripped 6 bases from V and 6 bases from J, with 11 bases between. This CDR3 has 11 amino acids. CDR3 loop: CSVGGQNGYTF. In DNA form, the CDR3 reads TGCAGCGTGGGTGGACAGAATGGCTACACCTTC.

The rearrangement links TRBV5-5 to TRBJ2-6; no reliable D call. Deletions cut 3 bases from V and 0 bases from J, with 7 bases between. Per germline, CDR1 SGHKS and CDR2 YYEKEE (reference sequence). The CDR3 is made up of 15 amino acids. CDR3 nucleotide sequence: TGTGCCAGCAGCTACCAGGTCTCTGGGGCCAACGTCCTGACTTTC. This encodes CASSYQVSGANVLTF.

This chain uses TRBV7-8 with TRBJ1-3; D call uncertain. The CDR3 length is 14 residues. V lost 1 base and J lost 3, with 7 bases in between. CDR1 and CDR2 from the germline V gene are SGHVS and FQNEAQ. CDR3 sequence (DNA): TGTGCCAGCAGCTTAGGACTAGGTGGAAACACCATATATTTT. Encoded protein: CASSLGLGGNTIYF.

The rearrangement joins TRBV5-4 to TRBJ2-2; maybe TRBD1 (5 bases). The CDR3 runs 16 residues. The germline V gene has CDR1 SGHNT and CDR2 YYREEE (reference sequence). Trimming shortened V by 4 bases and J by 3 bases, and 16 bases separated the two germline ends. For the CDR3, the DNA is TGTGCCAGCAGCAACGCCGCAGGGTTGGACACCGGGGAGCTGTTTTTT. Amino acids: CASSNAAGLDTGELFF.

This chain joins TRBV5-5 and TRBJ1-1; TRBD1 is a possible D gene (6 bases). V gave up 5 bases and J gave up 7 bases, with 15 bases separating them. The CDR3 loop spans 13 amino acids. Germline V gene data show CDR1 as SGHKS and CDR2 as YYEKEE (reference sequence). CDR3 protein: CASSTTGLGEAFF. The CDR3 DNA is TGTGCCAGCAGTACCACAGGGTTAGGTGAAGCTTTCTTT. Together with reference TRBV5-5 and TRBJ1-1, the CDR3 gives the full variable domain: DAGVTQSPTHLIKTRGQQVTLRCSPISGHKSVSWYQQVLGQGPQFIFQYYEKEERGRGNFPDRFSARQFPNYSSELNVNALLLGDSALYLCASSTTGLGEAFFGQGTRLTVV.

The chain is built from TRBV29-1 and TRBJ1-2; no clear D gene. Trimming shortened V by 6 bases and J by 3 bases, and 8 bases separated the two germline ends. The CDR3 has 11 residues. CDR1 and CDR2 (germline): SQVTM, ANQGSEA. Here the CDR3 DNA reads TGCAGCGTCCGCACTTACTATGGCTACACCTTC. It codes for CSVRTYYGYTF.

This clone occurred once. The CDR3 region has the DNA TGTGCCAGCTCACCCCGACAGGGGTCACCCTACGAGCAGTACTTC. Residues: CASSPRQGSPYEQYF. The chain couples TRBV18 to TRBJ2-7, with TRBD1 identical over 8 bases. The CDR3 extends over 15 amino acids. CDR1 KGHSH and CDR2 LQKENI come from the germline V gene. J was trimmed by 2 bases and V by 3 bases; bases with no gene match: 6.

This chain connects TRBV2 to TRBJ1-1; 7 nucleotides line up with TRBD1. This CDR3 spans 14 amino acids. In germline, CDR1 is SNHLY, CDR2 FYNNEI. V lost 0 bases, J lost 8 bases, and 6 bases stayed unmatched. CDR3 sequence: CASSEATTGQEAFF. The DNA of the CDR3 is TGTGCCAGCAGTGAAGCAACGACAGGGCAAGAAGCTTTCTTT.

This clone has more than one count but fewer than ten. This rearrangement joins TRBV5-1 to TRBJ2-2; TRBD1 might be the D (6 bases). This CDR3 is 15 amino acids long. Trimming shortened V by 4 bases and J by 2 bases, and 12 bases separated the two germline ends. Germline assignment: CDR1 SGHRS and CDR2 YFSETQ. The CDR3 region has the DNA TGCGCCAGCAGCCCGGTACAGGGAAACACCGGGGAGCTGTTTTTT. This encodes CASSPVQGNTGELFF.